The 17 T cell receptor beta chains presented below share a single source sample, sequenced in a study of Graves' ophthalmopathy and Graves' hyperthyroidism. For repertoire sequencing, the TCR beta CDR3 regions were amplified from RNA transcripts. Investigators did first-round RT-PCR with HTBI primers, then second-round multiplex PCR. Via MiXCR, TCRdb re-called the multiplex PCR reads, giving one row per CDR3 protein. The table shows 560,000 or so distinct CDR3 sequences, with just under 40% occurring only once. Material: peripheral blood or thyroid tissue (not recorded which). All receptors derive from an adult man with Graves' hyperthyroidism.

The count of this clonotype is one. The V and J genes are TRBV7-9 and TRBJ2-7; no firm D call. Germline assignment: CDR1 SEHNR and CDR2 FQNEAQ (reference sequence). V shed 0 bases and J shed 7 bases, with 10 bases lying between them. The CDR3 sequence is 13 residues long. This CDR3 reads CASSLARGGEQYF. In nucleotides, the CDR3 is TGTGCCAGCAGCTTAGCGCGAGGTGGGGAGCAGTACTTC.

As regards this clonotype: This may be a read error: a much more frequent sequence differs by one nucleotide. The gene calls are TRBV20-1 and TRBJ2-2, with 8 bases that match TRBD1. From germline, CDR1 is DFQATT and CDR2 SNEGSKA (reference sequence). The CDR3 has 12 residues. CDR3 protein: CGARQGTGELFF. CDR3 DNA sequence: TGCGGTGCTAGACAGGGGACCGGGGAGCTGTTTTTT.

V and J are TRBV7-2 and TRBJ2-5; TRBD1 agrees at 8 bases. The CDR3 is 20 amino acids. Losses at the gene ends were 3 bases for V and 1 base for J; bases not matched to a gene: 19. Germline loops: CDR1 SGHTA, CDR2 FQGNSA. The CDR3 loop reads CASSLSPGDEQGARQETQYF. The DNA for the CDR3 is TGTGCCAGCAGCTTGAGTCCTGGCGATGAGCAGGGGGCTCGCCAAGAGACCCAGTACTTC.

This clonotype was seen many times. The chain is built from TRBV12-5 and TRBJ1-6; 10 nucleotides align to TRBD1. The J segment lost 14 bases and the V segment lost 0 bases, leaving 10 bases of the junction unmatched. CDR1 is LGHNT and CDR2 is FRNRAP in the germline V gene. This CDR3 is built from 16 residues. The CDR3 DNA reads as TGTGCTAGTGGTTTGGTAAGGTGGGGACAGGGGACGGCCCTCCACTTT. It encodes CASGLVRWGQGTALHF.

V and J are TRBV7-2 and TRBJ2-7, with a tentative D call TRBD2 (5 bases). The tail of the sequence fits TRBJ2-1 better, so the J call may be wrong. Germline CDR1 is SGHTA and CDR2 is FQGNSA. The CDR3 is 12 amino acids. CDR3 protein: CASSPEGREQFF. CDR3 sequence (DNA): TGTGCCAGCAGCCCTGAGGGCCGAGAGCAGTTCTTC.

This clonotype showed up many times. This sequence joins TRBV25-1 and TRBJ1-5; D is possibly TRBD1 (6 bases). The CDR3 is made up of 14 amino acids. CDR1 MGHDK and CDR2 SYGVNS come from the germline V gene. V lost 3 bases and J lost 7, with 13 bases in between. The CDR3 coding sequence is TGTGCCAGCAGTGAGGGGGGCGTGGGACAGCCCCAGCATTTT. Protein sequence: CASSEGGVGQPQHF. Full variable domain (missing parts from reference TRBV25-1 and TRBJ1-5): EADIYQTPRYLVIGTGKKITLECSQTMGHDKMYWYQQDPGMELHLIHYSYGVNSTEKGDLSSESTVSRIRTEHFPLTLESARPSHTSQYLCASSEGGVGQPQHFGDGTRLSIL.

This clonotype was detected a few times. The chain combines TRBV6-5 with TRBJ1-3; D may be TRBD1 (6 bases). The V and J ends lost 5 bases and 1 base respectively, with 12 bases between them. This CDR3 comprises 15 residues. Germline V gene lookup returns CDR1 MNHEY and CDR2 SVGAGI. CDR3 amino acids: CASSQETGSGNTIYF. CDR3 nucleotides: TGTGCCAGCAGTCAGGAGACAGGTTCTGGAAACACCATATATTTT.

This clonotype was counted at least ten times. V usage is TRBV5-1 and J usage is TRBJ1-6; D gene unclear. Between the trimmed V and J ends, which lost 1 base and 8 bases, there was a span of 4 bases. Germline CDR1 and CDR2: SGHRS and YFSETQ. CDR3 length equals 12 residues. The DNA of the CDR3 is TGCGCCAGCAGCTTGCAGGATTCACCCCTCCACTTT. Translation: CASSLQDSPLHF. Together with reference TRBV5-1 and TRBJ1-6, the CDR3 gives the full variable domain: KAGVTQTPRYLIKTRGQQVTLSCSPISGHRSVSWYQQTPGQGLQFLFEYFSETQRNKGNFPGRFSGRQFSNSRSEMNVSTLELGDSALYLCASSLQDSPLHFGNGTRLTVT.

This clonotype was counted many times. The V gene is TRBV20-1, the J gene TRBJ2-7, with 9 positions matching TRBD2. The CDR3 has 13 residues. V lost 5 bases to trimming and J lost 2 bases; unmatched junction nucleotides: 4. The germline CDR1 and CDR2 sequences are DFQATT and SNEGSKA (reference sequence). The CDR3 loop reads CSAAASGTYEQYF. The CDR3 nucleotides read TGCAGTGCTGCCGCTAGCGGGACCTACGAGCAGTACTTC.

The DNA for the CDR3 is TGTGCCACCAGTGCCCTGGGGTCTGGGGCCAACGTCCTGACTTTC. Its protein product is CATSALGSGANVLTF. The chain carries TRBV24-1 and TRBJ2-6, with D uncertain. CDR3 size: 15 residues. Deletions cut 5 bases from V and 1 base from J, with 8 bases between. The germline V gene has CDR1 KGHDR and CDR2 SFDVKD.

This clonotype turned up a few times. This chain's CDR3 is CASSISKTGTGFKAGNTIYF. DNA for the CDR3: TGTGCCAGTAGTATATCCAAGACCGGGACAGGGTTCAAAGCTGGAAACACCATATATTTT. J is TRBJ1-3 and V is TRBV19; TRBD1 agrees at 9 bases. Germline lookup yields CDR1 LNHDA and CDR2 SQIVND (reference sequence). This CDR3 contains 20 residues. Trimming took 2 bases from V and 2 from J; bases not matched to a gene: 16.

The sample holds a few counts of this clonotype. The V call is TRBV5-6, the J call TRBJ1-5, with D uncertain. Germline lookup yields CDR1 SGHDT and CDR2 YYEEEE. V lost 1 base and J 0 bases, leaving 5 bases between the germline ends. The CDR3 loop spans 14 amino acids. For the CDR3, the DNA is TGTGCCAGCAGCTTGCTGATTAGCAATCAGCCCCAGCATTTT. Protein: CASSLLISNQPQHF.

This clonotype was seen repeatedly, ten times or more. This chain links TRBV29-1 with TRBJ1-1, with D unresolved. The CDR3 spans 11 residues. Trimming took 3 bases from V and 5 from J, leaving 7 bases between them. Germline V lookup: CDR1 SQVTM, CDR2 ANQGSEA. CDR3 region: CSVDRVTEAFF. CDR3 in DNA: TGCAGCGTTGACCGTGTAACTGAAGCTTTCTTT.

This clonotype showed up many times. The chain recombines TRBV20-1 with TRBJ2-5, with a tentative D call TRBD2 (5 bases). Germline V lookup: CDR1 DFQATT, CDR2 SNEGSKA (reference sequence). CDR3 size: 14 residues. V was shortened by 2 bases and J by 5 bases, with 15 bases between the two germline ends. CDR3 coding DNA: TGCAGTGCTAGAATGGACGGGGTGGGGGAGACCCAGTACTTC. Translation: CSARMDGVGETQYF.

This clonotype was found a few times. V usage is TRBV10-3 and J usage is TRBJ1-2; the D gene is possibly TRBD1 (6 bases). V lost 9 bases and J lost 2, with 19 bases in between. Per germline, CDR1 ENHRY and CDR2 SYGVKD. The CDR3 has 15 amino acids. The CDR3 here is CAINPSKDRNYGYTF. CDR3 coding DNA: TGTGCCATTAACCCTTCTAAAGACAGGAACTATGGCTACACCTTC.

The rearrangement links TRBV6-2 or TRBV6-3 to TRBJ2-5; D is perhaps TRBD1 (5 bases). The V and J ends lost 6 bases and 2 bases respectively, with 10 bases between them. CDR3 length: 13 amino acids. Germline CDR1 is MNHEY and CDR2 is SVGEGT. The DNA of the CDR3 is TGTGCCAGCAGGCTTCGACAGCAAGAGACCCAGTACTTC. This encodes CASRLRQQETQYF.

This clonotype was counted at least ten times. The chain uses TRBV6-5 and TRBJ2-7, with a possible D match to TRBD1 (6 bases). Germline CDR1 and CDR2: MNHEY and SVGAGI. The CDR3 has 13 residues. V was shortened by 6 bases and J by 3 bases, with 12 bases between the two germline ends. CDR3 loop: CASRRQEIYEQYF. The CDR3 DNA sequence: TGTGCCAGCAGGAGACAGGAGATCTACGAGCAGTACTTC.